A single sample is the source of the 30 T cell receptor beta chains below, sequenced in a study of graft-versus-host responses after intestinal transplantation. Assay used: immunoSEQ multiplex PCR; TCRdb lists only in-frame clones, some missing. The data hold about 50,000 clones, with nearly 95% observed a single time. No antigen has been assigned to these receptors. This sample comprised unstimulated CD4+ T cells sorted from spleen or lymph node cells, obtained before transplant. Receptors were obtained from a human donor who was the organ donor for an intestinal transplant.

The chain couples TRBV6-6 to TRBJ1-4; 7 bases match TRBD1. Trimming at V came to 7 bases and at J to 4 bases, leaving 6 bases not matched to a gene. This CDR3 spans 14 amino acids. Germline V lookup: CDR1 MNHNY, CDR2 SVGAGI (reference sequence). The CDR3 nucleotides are TGTGCCAGCACTCCGACAGGGATTAATGAAAAACTGTTTTTT. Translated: CASTPTGINEKLFF.

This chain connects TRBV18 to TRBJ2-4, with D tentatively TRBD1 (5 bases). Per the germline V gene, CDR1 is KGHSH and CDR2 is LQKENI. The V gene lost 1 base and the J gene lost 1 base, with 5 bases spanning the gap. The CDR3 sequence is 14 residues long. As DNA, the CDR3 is TGTGCCAGCTCACCACAGGGGGCCAAAAACATTCAGTACTTC. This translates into CASSPQGAKNIQYF.

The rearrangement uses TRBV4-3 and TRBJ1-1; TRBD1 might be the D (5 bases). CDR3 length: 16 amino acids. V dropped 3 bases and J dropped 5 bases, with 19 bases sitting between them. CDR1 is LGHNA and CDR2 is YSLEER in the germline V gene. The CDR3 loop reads CASSQMIQVSGTEAFF. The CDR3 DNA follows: TGCGCCAGCAGCCAGATGATACAGGTTAGCGGGACTGAAGCTTTCTTT.

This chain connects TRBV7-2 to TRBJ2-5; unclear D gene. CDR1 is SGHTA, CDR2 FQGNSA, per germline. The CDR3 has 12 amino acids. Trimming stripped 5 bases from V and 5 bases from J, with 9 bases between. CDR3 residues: CASSPNTETQYF. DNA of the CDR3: TGTGCCAGCAGCCCGAATACCGAGACCCAGTACTTC.

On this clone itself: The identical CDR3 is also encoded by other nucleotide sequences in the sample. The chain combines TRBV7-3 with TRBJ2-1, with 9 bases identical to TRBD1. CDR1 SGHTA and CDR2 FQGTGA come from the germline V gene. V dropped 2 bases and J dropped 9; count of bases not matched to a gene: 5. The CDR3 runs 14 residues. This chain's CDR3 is CASSLGGTGLEQFF. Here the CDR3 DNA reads TGTGCCAGCAGCTTAGGGGGGACAGGGCTTGAGCAGTTCTTC.

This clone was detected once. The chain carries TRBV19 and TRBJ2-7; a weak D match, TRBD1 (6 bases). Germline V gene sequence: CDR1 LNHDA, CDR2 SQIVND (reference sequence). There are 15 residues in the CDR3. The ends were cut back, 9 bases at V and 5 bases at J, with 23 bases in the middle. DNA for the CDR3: TGTGCCAGCAGATCTACAGGGTCCCCTCTGGACGAGCAGTACTTC. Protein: CASRSTGSPLDEQYF.

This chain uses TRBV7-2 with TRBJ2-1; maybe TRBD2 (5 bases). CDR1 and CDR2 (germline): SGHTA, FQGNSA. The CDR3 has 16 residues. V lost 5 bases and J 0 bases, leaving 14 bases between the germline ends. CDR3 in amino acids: CASSALLGSSYNEQFF. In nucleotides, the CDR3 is TGTGCCAGCAGCGCACTTCTAGGGAGCTCCTACAATGAGCAGTTCTTC.

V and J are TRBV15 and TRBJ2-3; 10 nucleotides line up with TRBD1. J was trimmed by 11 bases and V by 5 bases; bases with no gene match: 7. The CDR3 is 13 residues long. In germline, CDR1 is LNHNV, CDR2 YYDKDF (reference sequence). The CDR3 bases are TGTGCCACCAGCGGACCCGGGACAGGGGTGCAGTATTTT. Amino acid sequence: CATSGPGTGVQYF.

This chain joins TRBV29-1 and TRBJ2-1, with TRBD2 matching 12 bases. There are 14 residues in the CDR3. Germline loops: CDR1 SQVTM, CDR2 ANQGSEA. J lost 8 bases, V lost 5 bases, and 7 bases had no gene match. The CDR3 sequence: CSVKTSGRIDEQFF. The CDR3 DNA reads TGCAGCGTTAAGACTAGCGGGAGAATCGATGAGCAGTTCTTC.

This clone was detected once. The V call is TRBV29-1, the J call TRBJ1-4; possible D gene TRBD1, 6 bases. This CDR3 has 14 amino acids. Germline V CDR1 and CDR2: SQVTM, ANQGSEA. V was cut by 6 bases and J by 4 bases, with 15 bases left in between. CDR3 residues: CSVRIQGSNEKLFF. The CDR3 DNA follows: TGCAGCGTCCGAATACAGGGTAGTAATGAAAAACTGTTTTTT.

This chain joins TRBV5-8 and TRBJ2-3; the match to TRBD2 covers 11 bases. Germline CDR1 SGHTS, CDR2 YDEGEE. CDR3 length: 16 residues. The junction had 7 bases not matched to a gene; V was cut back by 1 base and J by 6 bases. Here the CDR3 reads CASSLNLAGGIDTQYF. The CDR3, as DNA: TGTGCCAGCAGCTTGAACCTAGCGGGAGGAATTGATACGCAGTATTTT.

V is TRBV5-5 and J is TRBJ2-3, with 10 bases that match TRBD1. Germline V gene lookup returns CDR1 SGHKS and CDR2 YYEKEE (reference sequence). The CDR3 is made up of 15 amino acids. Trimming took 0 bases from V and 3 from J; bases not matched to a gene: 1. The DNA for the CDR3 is TGTGCCAGCAGCTTGGGGACAGGGGGGACAGATACGCAGTATTTT. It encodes CASSLGTGGTDTQYF.

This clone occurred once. The CDR3 region has the DNA TGCGCCAGCAGAACCTTTAGCGGGAGCACCGGGGAGCTGTTTTTT. Protein: CASRTFSGSTGELFF. The chain is built from TRBV4-1 and TRBJ2-2; 9 bases map to TRBD2. Trimming at V came to 6 bases and at J to 4 bases, leaving 6 bases not matched to a gene. This CDR3 region has 15 residues. Germline loops: CDR1 MGHRA, CDR2 YSYEKL.

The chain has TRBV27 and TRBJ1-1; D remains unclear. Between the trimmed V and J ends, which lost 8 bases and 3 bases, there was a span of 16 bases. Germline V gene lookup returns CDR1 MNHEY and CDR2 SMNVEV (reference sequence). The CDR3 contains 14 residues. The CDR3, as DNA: TGTGCCAGCGGGAGGTTAAATCGCGACACTGAAGCTTTCTTT. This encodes CASGRLNRDTEAFF.

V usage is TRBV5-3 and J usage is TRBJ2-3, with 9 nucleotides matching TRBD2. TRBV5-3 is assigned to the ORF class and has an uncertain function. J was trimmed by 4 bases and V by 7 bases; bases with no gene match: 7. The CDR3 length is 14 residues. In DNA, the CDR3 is TGTGCCAGACCTATAGCGGGAGAGGCAGATACGCAGTATTTT. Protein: CARPIAGEADTQYF.

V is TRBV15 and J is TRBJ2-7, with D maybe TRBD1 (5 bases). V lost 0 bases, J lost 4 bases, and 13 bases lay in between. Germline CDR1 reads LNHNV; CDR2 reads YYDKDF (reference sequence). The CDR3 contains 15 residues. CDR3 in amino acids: CATSRDQGGVYEQYF. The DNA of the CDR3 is TGTGCCACCAGCAGAGATCAGGGTGGGGTTTACGAGCAGTACTTC.

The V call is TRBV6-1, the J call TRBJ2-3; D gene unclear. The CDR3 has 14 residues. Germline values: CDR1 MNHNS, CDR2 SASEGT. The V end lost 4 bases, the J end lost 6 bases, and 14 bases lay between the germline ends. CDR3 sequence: CASSGGVLGDTQYF. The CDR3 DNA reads TGTGCCAGCAGTGGTGGGGTCCTGGGGGATACGCAGTATTTT.

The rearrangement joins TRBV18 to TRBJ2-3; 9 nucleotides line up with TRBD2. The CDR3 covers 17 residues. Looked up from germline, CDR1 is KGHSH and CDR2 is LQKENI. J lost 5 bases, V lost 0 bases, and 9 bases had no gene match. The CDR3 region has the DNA TGTGCCAGCTCACCACCGATCTCTCTAGCGGGATTAGATACGCAGTATTTT. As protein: CASSPPISLAGLDTQYF.

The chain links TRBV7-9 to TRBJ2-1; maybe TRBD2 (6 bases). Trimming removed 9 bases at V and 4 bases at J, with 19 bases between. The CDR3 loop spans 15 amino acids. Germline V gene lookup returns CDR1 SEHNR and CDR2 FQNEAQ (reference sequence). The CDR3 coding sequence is TGTGCCAGTTCGATCCGGGGAGGCGTATACAATGAGCAGTTCTTC. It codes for CASSIRGGVYNEQFF.

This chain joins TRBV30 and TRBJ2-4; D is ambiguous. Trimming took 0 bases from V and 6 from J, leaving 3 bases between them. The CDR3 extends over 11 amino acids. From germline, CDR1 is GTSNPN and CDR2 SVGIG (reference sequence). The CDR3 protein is CAWSVGNIQYF. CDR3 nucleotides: TGTGCCTGGAGTGTGGGAAACATTCAGTACTTC.

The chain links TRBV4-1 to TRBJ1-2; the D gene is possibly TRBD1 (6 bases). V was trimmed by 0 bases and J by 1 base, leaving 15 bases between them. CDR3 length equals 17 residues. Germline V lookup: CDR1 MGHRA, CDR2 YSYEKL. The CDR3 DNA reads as TGCGCCAGCAGCCAAGATGGTCAACAGGGTCGTAACTATGGCTACACCTTC. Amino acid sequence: CASSQDGQQGRNYGYTF.

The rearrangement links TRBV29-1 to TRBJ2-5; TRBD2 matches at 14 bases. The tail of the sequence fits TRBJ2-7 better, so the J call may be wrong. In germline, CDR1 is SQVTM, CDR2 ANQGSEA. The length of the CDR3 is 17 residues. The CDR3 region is CSVGGLAGAGDSYEQYF. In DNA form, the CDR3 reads TGCAGCGTGGGGGGACTAGCGGGAGCGGGGGACTCCTACGAGCAGTACTTC.

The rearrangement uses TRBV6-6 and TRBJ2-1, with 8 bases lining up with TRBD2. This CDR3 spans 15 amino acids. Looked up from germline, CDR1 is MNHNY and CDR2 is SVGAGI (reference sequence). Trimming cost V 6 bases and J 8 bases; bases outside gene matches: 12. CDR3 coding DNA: TGTGCCAGCAGACCCCCCGGGACTAGTATCCATGAGCAGTTCTTC. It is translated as CASRPPGTSIHEQFF.

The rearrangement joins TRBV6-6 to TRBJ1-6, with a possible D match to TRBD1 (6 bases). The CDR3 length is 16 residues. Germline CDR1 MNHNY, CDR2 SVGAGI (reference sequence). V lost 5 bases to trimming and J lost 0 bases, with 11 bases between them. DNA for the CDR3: TGTGCCAGCAGTACCCGGACAGACTCCTATAATTCACCCCTCCACTTT. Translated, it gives CASSTRTDSYNSPLHF.

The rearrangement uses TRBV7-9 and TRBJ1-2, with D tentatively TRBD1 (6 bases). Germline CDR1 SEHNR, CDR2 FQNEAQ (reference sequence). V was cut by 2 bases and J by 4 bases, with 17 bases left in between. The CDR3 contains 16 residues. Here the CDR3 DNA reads TGTGCCAGCAGCTTACCCGGGACACTCTCGCTCTATGGCTACACCTTC. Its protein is CASSLPGTLSLYGYTF.

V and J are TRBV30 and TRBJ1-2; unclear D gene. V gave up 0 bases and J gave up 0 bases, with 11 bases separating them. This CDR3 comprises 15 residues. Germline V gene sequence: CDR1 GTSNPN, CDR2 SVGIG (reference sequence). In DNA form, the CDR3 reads TGTGCCTGGAGTGTACGAAGGAATTCTAACTATGGCTACACCTTC. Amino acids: CAWSVRRNSNYGYTF. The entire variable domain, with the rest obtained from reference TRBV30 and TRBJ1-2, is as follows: SQTIHQWPATLVQPVGSPLSLECTVEGTSNPNLYWYRQAAGRGLQLLFYSVGIGQISSEVPQNLSASRPQDRQFILSSKKLLLSDSGFYLCAWSVRRNSNYGYTFGSGTRLTVV.

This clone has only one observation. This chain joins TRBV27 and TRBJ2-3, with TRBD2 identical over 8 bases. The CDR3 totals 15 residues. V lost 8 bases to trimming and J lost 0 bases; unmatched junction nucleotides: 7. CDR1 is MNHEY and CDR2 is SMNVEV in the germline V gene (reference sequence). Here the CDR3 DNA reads TGTGCCAGCCCCCCGGGAGGGGAGAGCACAGATACGCAGTATTTT. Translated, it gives CASPPGGESTDTQYF.

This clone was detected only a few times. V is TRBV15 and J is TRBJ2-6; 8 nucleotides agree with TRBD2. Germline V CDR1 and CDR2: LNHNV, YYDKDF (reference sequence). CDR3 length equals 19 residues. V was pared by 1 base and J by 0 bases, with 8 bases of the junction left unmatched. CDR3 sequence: CATSRAGGGRGSGANVLTF. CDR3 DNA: TGTGCCACCAGCAGAGCCGGGGGGGGCAGAGGCTCTGGGGCCAACGTCCTGACTTTC. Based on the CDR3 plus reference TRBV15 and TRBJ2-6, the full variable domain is DAMVIQNPRYQVTQFGKPVTLSCSQTLNHNVMYWYQQKSSQAPKLLFHYYDKDFNNEADTPDNFQSRRPNTSFCFLDIRSPGLGDTAMYLCATSRAGGGRGSGANVLTFGAGSRLTVL.

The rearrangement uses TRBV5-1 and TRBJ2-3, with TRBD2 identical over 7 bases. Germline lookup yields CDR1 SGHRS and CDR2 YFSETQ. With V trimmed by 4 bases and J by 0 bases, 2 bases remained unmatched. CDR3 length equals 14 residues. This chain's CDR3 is CASSVSGSTDTQYF. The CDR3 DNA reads TGCGCCAGCAGCGTTAGCGGGAGCACAGATACGCAGTATTTT.

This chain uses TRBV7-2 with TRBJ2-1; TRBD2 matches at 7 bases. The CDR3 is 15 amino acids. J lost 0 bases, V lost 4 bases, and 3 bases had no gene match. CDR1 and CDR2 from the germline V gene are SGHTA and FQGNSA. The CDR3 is CASSSSGTSYNEQFF. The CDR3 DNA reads TGTGCCAGCAGCTCTAGCGGAACCTCCTACAATGAGCAGTTCTTC.